This T cell receptor beta chain was identified in a study of T cells in Graves' hyperthyroidism and ophthalmopathy. RNA transcripts gave rise to amplified TCR beta CDR3 regions. HTBI primers were the set used in a first-round RT-PCR of the TCR CDR3. In TCRdb, the multiplex PCR reads were re-called with MiXCR into one record per CDR3 protein. The data show a few hundred thousand distinct CDR3 sequences, approximately 44% seen once. The CDR3 is 10 amino acids. Deletions cut 6 bases from V and 11 bases from J, with 10 bases between. Germline V CDR1 and CDR2: SGHTA, FQGTGA. Study findings and constraints: The model predicted ophthalmopathy a median approximately seven months before onset. A model built on 13 V-J features separated ophthalmopathy from stable hyperthyroidism.

With respect to this clonotype: The antigen is not known.

A patient was excluded if there was uncontrolled infection, other autoimmune disease, pregnancy or lactation. The TCR comes from a woman between 18 and 29 years old with Graves' hyperthyroidism. This chain uses TRBV7-3 with TRBJ1-2; D gene unclear. The sample consisted of peripheral blood or thyroid tissue (not recorded which). The CDR3 DNA sequence: TGTGCCAGCAGTTTCACCGGTTACACCTTC. Its protein product is CASSFTGYTF.